Listed here are 13 T cell receptor beta chains from one sample, sequenced in a study of T-cell memory formation after mild COVID-19. TCRdb used MiXCR to reprocess the 5' RACE reads, holding one entry per CDR3 protein. Here the sample spans 140,000 to 150,000 distinct CDR3 sequences, under 30% being singletons. Sequencing input: PBMCs or a T cell subset sorted from them (not recorded which). Receptor source: an adult woman who had mild COVID-19 (a few samples of this study predate the infection). Cell type and time point are not known.

The rearrangement joins TRBV12-3 or TRBV12-4 to TRBJ2-1; 9 bases map to TRBD2. V lost 2 bases, J lost 0 bases, and 14 bases stayed unmatched. The CDR3 extends over 20 amino acids. The CDR3 reads CASSLIFIAGGSSSYNEQFF. In DNA form, the CDR3 reads TGTGCCAGCAGTTTAATTTTTATTGCGGGAGGGTCAAGCTCCTACAATGAGCAGTTCTTC.

The chain has TRBV12-3 or TRBV12-4 and TRBJ1-6; possible D gene TRBD1, 5 bases. The CDR3 covers 15 residues. The ends were cut back, 3 bases at V and 8 bases at J, with 14 bases in the middle. CDR3 in amino acids: CASSFNPGGYSPLHF. The CDR3 DNA is TGTGCCAGCAGTTTTAATCCGGGGGGATATTCACCCCTCCACTTT.

J is TRBJ2-5 and V is TRBV6-6; D is possibly TRBD1 or TRBD2 (6 bases each). V lost 0 bases and J 5 bases, leaving 10 bases between the germline ends. The CDR3 runs to 14 residues. Germline lookup yields CDR1 MNHNY and CDR2 SVGAGI (reference sequence). Here the CDR3 reads CASSYSGGGETQYF. As DNA, the CDR3 is TGTGCCAGCAGTTACTCAGGAGGGGGGGAGACCCAGTACTTC.

The gene calls are TRBV11-3 and TRBJ2-3; TRBD1 agrees at 7 bases. The CDR3 totals 16 residues. Germline V gene lookup returns CDR1 SGHNT and CDR2 YENEEA. V was pared by 5 bases and J by 4 bases, with 12 bases of the junction left unmatched. For the CDR3, the DNA is TGTGCCAGCAGCCCCCGGGACAGTGGGCCGGCAGATACGCAGTATTTT. Its translation: CASSPRDSGPADTQYF.

This clonotype was observed at least ten times. The genes are TRBV5-5 and TRBJ2-7; D remains ambiguous. Germline values: CDR1 SGHKS, CDR2 YYEKEE (reference sequence). CDR3 length: 12 amino acids. V was cut by 4 bases and J by 5 bases, with 10 bases left in between. Here the CDR3 reads CASSLDLDEQYF. As DNA, the CDR3 is TGTGCCAGCAGCCTAGATCTCGACGAGCAGTACTTC.

The chain joins TRBV7-8 to TRBJ2-3; no firm D call. V was pared by 2 bases and J by 6 bases, with 3 bases between. Germline V gene lookup returns CDR1 SGHVS and CDR2 FQNEAQ. The CDR3 has 11 residues. Here the CDR3 reads CASSLYDTQYF. For the CDR3, the DNA is TGTGCCAGCAGCTTATACGATACGCAGTATTTT.

This clonotype was counted only a few times. The chain couples TRBV30 to TRBJ2-5, with D unclear. The CDR3 consists of 12 residues. The germline V gene encodes CDR1 GTSNPN and CDR2 SVGIG (reference sequence). V was pared by 3 bases and J by 3 bases, with 8 bases between. In nucleotides, the CDR3 is TGTGCCTGGAGGGAAGAGGAAGAGACCCAGTACTTC. Translating gives CAWREEEETQYF.

V is TRBV7-8 and J is TRBJ2-5; a weak D match, TRBD1 (5 bases). The CDR3 is 17 amino acids. CDR1 and CDR2 from the germline V gene are SGHVS and FQNEAQ. Deletions cut 0 bases from V and 4 bases from J, with 18 bases between. The CDR3 sequence is CASSLAITGLSLETQYF. The CDR3 DNA is TGTGCCAGCAGCTTAGCGATCACAGGCCTAAGCCTAGAGACCCAGTACTTC. The variable domain in full, completed from reference TRBV7-8 and TRBJ2-5, reads GAGVSQSPRYKVAKRGQDVALRCDPISGHVSLFWYQQALGQGPEFLTYFQNEAQLDKSGLPSDRFFAERPEGSVSTLKIQRTQQEDSAVYLCASSLAITGLSLETQYFGPGTRLLVL.

The CDR3 region has the DNA TGTGCCAGTAGTACGCTACACGGTAACCGCAATCAGCCCCAGCATTTT. It translates to CASSTLHGNRNQPQHF. The rearrangement joins TRBV19 to TRBJ1-5; no firm D call. V lost 4 bases, J lost 2 bases, and 15 bases lay in between. This CDR3 has 16 residues. In germline, CDR1 is LNHDA, CDR2 SQIVND (reference sequence).

The gene calls are TRBV27 and TRBJ2-7, with D perhaps matching TRBD2 (7 bases). The germline V and J ends were trimmed by 2 bases and 3 bases, with 11 bases remaining between them. Germline V gives CDR1 MNHEY, CDR2 SMNVEV (reference sequence). CDR3 size: 14 residues. The CDR3 protein is CASSLRGGRYEQYF. In DNA, the CDR3 is TGTGCCAGCAGTTTAAGGGGGGGCCGCTACGAGCAGTACTTC.

This clonotype was counted between two and nine times. J is TRBJ1-5 and V is TRBV7-6; D is ambiguous. Germline V CDR1 and CDR2: SGHVS, FNYEAQ. This CDR3 has 15 residues. V was shortened by 1 base and J by 1 base, with 8 bases between the two germline ends. The CDR3 DNA sequence: TGTGCCAGCAGCTTAGTCCCAGGAAGCAATCAGCCCCAGCATTTT. Translation: CASSLVPGSNQPQHF.

The gene calls are TRBV13 and TRBJ2-7; D not resolved. V was pared by 4 bases and J by 4 bases, with 5 bases between. This CDR3 has 11 residues. The V gene's germline CDR1 is PRHDT and CDR2 FYEKMQ (reference sequence). CDR3 coding DNA: TGTGCCAGCAGCTCCATGTACGAGCAGTACTTC. Translating it yields CASSSMYEQYF.

This clonotype was seen only a few times. The chain combines TRBV4-1 with TRBJ2-7, with 13 bases matching TRBD2. The CDR3 is made up of 16 amino acids. The V gene end was trimmed by 4 bases and the J gene end by 0 bases; junction bases not matched to a gene: 3. CDR1 and CDR2 from the germline V gene are MGHRA and YSYEKL. In DNA, the CDR3 is TGCGCCAGCAGCCCCCGGACTAGCGGGAGCTCCTACGAGCAGTACTTC. It is translated as CASSPRTSGSSYEQYF.